This entry describes one TCR beta chain. A second roughly 7 to 11 cycle PCR used barcoded and J-beta primers. Each CDR3 protein is one row after TCRdb ran MiXCR on the 5' RACE reads. The data contain about a million distinct CDR3 sequences, about 51% of them singletons. The record originates from a study of blood T cells in healthy people across ages. CDR1 and CDR2 (germline): SGHDT, YYEEEE. The CDR3 is 15 amino acids. Trimming shortened V by 6 bases and J by 7 bases, and 20 bases separated the two germline ends. This sequence originates from an older woman in good health. The rearrangement links TRBV5-6 to TRBJ2-1; tentative D call: TRBD1 (5 bases). Sample: blood. DNA of the CDR3: TGTGCCAGCACCTTACCGGGCAGGGTTGCAAATGAGCAGTTCTTC. Translated, it gives CASTLPGRVANEQFF.